This T cell receptor (beta chain) was captured in a study of blood T cell repertoires in COVID-19. The overall study: Material from acute and convalescent COVID-19 was sourced from the United States, Italy and Spain. The analysed material was cDNA or gDNA that came from T cells, B-cell-depleted T cells, or PBMCs.

CDR1 KGHSH and CDR2 LQKENI come from the germline V gene. Trimming removed 6 bases at V and 10 bases at J, with 16 bases between. The CDR3 extends over 13 amino acids. Authors' analysis steps: Quantification of nucleated cells was approximated via reference gene primer amplification. Measured with immunoSEQ multiplex PCR; TCRdb has only the in-frame clones, and not every one. For V, J and clone size, that table is used; D and trimming come from the DNA. The top ten hold approximately 1.5% of the sample, which has over 100,000 clones, approximately 81% seen once. The specimen was peripheral blood. This chain joins TRBV18 and TRBJ2-1; D is perhaps TRBD2 (5 bases). The receptor was derived from a man aged 35 to 55 with acute or convalescent COVID-19. CDR3 bases: TGTGCCAGCTCCCCCGGACTTAAGGAAGAGCAGTTCTTC. Protein sequence: CASSPGLKEEQFF.